These 21 T cell receptor beta chains originate from one sample sequenced in a study of T-cell reconstitution after alpha-beta-depleted transplantation in children (dated by TCRdb to 2016 to 2017). In light of the paper, this sample's treatment or condition label describes: allogeneic hematopoietic cell transplantation with graft depleted of TCRalphabeta T cells and CD19 B cells. The library was generated by PCR. This sample was sequenced with an Illumina HiSeq 2500. TCR libraries were prepared with molecular barcoding, using unique molecular identifiers to normalize TCRbeta repertoire quantification. Clones were called with MiXCR by TCRdb after fastp trimmed the public reads at Q25, and only in-frame beta chains were retained. Records with the same CDR3 protein are collapsed into one entry carrying the most frequent genes and DNA. The table for this sample lists more than 200,000 distinct CDR3 sequences; about 8.4% of them were counted only once. The top ten constitute under 40% of the sample.

The starting material was PBMCs, mostly from graft donor cells, obtained 360 days after TCRalphabeta/CD19-depleted stem cell transplant. All receptors derive from a male patient aged 2-15 years who had a stem cell transplant for acute myeloid leukemia, so the T cells may come from the graft donor.

This clonotype was recorded at least ten times. The chain recombines TRBV5-1 with TRBJ2-2, with 7 bases fitting TRBD1. From germline, CDR1 is SGHRS and CDR2 YFSETQ. The CDR3 loop spans 15 amino acids. V gave up 4 bases and J gave up 1 base; unmatched junction bases: 4. The CDR3 spells CASSRGTVNTGELFF. CDR3 coding DNA: TGCGCCAGCAGCCGAGGGACAGTGAACACCGGGGAGCTGTTTTTT.

This clonotype was seen ten or more times. The rearrangement links TRBV15 to TRBJ2-7; 7 bases match TRBD1. Germline trimming cut 2 bases from V and 1 base from J; bases unmatched to any gene: 8. This CDR3 spans 16 amino acids. Germline CDR1 is LNHNV and CDR2 is YYDKDF (reference sequence). The CDR3 region has the DNA TGTGCCACCAGCAGATTAGGGACAGCCTTTTCCTACGAGCAGTACTTC. Amino acids: CATSRLGTAFSYEQYF.

This clonotype appeared a few times. The rearrangement joins TRBV20-1 to TRBJ1-4; perhaps TRBD1 as D (5 bases). The germline V gene encodes CDR1 DFQATT and CDR2 SNEGSKA (reference sequence). V shed 1 base and J shed 3 bases, with 9 bases lying between them. The CDR3 loop spans 14 amino acids. The DNA of the CDR3 is TGCAGTGCTAGAGGGGGCACATCTAATGAAAAACTGTTTTTT. Translated, it gives CSARGGTSNEKLFF.

This clonotype was observed many times. The rearrangement joins TRBV12-3 or TRBV12-4 to TRBJ2-2; 12 bases are a match to TRBD2. The CDR3 contains 15 residues. The V gene end was trimmed by 4 bases and the J gene end by 5 bases; junction bases not matched to a gene: 2. The CDR3 protein is CASSWGLAGTGELFF. Written as DNA, the CDR3 is TGTGCCAGCAGTTGGGGACTAGCGGGTACCGGGGAGCTGTTTTTT.

The CDR3 DNA sequence: TGTGCCAGCAGAGGGACAGGGTGGTATGAGACCCAGTACTTC. Translated: CASRGTGWYETQYF. The rearrangement links TRBV12-3 or TRBV12-4 to TRBJ2-5; 9 positions agree with TRBD1. The CDR3 is 14 amino acids. V trimming: 6 bases; J trimming: 5 bases; junction bases outside the gene matches: 7.

This clonotype was seen repeatedly, ten times or more. The chain recombines TRBV6-1 with TRBJ2-7; 7 nucleotides align to TRBD1. Germline assignment: CDR1 MNHNS and CDR2 SASEGT. With V trimmed by 5 bases and J by 5 bases, 9 bases remained unmatched. The CDR3 length is 14 residues. For the CDR3, the DNA is TGTGCCAGCAGTCAAGGGGACAGTTCGAACGAGCAGTACGTC. Protein: CASSQGDSSNEQYV.

The V call is TRBV5-1, the J call TRBJ2-5; TRBD2 matches 12 bases. Germline CDR1 reads SGHRS; CDR2 reads YFSETQ. The ends lost 0 bases at V and 6 bases at J; junction bases unmatched: 6. This CDR3 region has 16 residues. As DNA, the CDR3 is TGCGCCAGCAGCTTGGCTAGCGGGGGGGCCCGAAAGACCCAGTACTTC. It is translated as CASSLASGGARKTQYF. Based on the CDR3 plus reference TRBV5-1 and TRBJ2-5, the full variable domain is KAGVTQTPRYLIKTRGQQVTLSCSPISGHRSVSWYQQTPGQGLQFLFEYFSETQRNKGNFPGRFSGRQFSNSRSEMNVSTLELGDSALYLCASSLASGGARKTQYFGPGTRLLVL.

There are a few counts of this clonotype. The chain uses TRBV20-1 and TRBJ2-1; D remains unclear. Germline CDR1 DFQATT, CDR2 SNEGSKA (reference sequence). This CDR3 contains 15 residues. The ends were cut back, 0 bases at V and 0 bases at J, with 9 bases in the middle. The CDR3 sequence is CSARDLKSSYNEQFF. The CDR3 nucleotides are TGCAGTGCTAGAGATCTTAAGAGCTCCTACAATGAGCAGTTCTTC.

In this sample, this clonotype turned up a few times. J is TRBJ2-2 and V is TRBV5-1, with D possibly matching TRBD1 (6 bases). This CDR3 comprises 17 residues. The V end lost 9 bases, the J end lost 6 bases, and 27 bases lay between the germline ends. Germline loops: CDR1 SGHRS, CDR2 YFSETQ. In DNA, the CDR3 is TGCGCCACCCAAACTAAACCAACAGGGATTTTCCCCGGGGAGCTGTTTTTT. It codes for CATQTKPTGIFPGELFF.

This clonotype was counted at least ten times. The chain combines TRBV20-1 with TRBJ2-3; 7 nucleotides align to TRBD2. V lost 1 base to trimming and J lost 1 base; unmatched junction nucleotides: 8. The germline V gene encodes CDR1 DFQATT and CDR2 SNEGSKA (reference sequence). CDR3 length: 16 amino acids. The CDR3 loop is CSARGHSSGRTDTQYF. CDR3 DNA sequence: TGCAGTGCTAGAGGGCACTCTAGCGGACGCACAGATACGCAGTATTTT.

There are a few counts of this clonotype. This sequence joins TRBV7-2 and TRBJ1-2; D gene ambiguous. This CDR3 contains 12 residues. The germline V gene has CDR1 SGHTA and CDR2 FQGNSA. V was clipped by 6 bases and J by 5 bases, with 10 bases between them. The CDR3 region has the DNA TGTGCCAGCAGTCGGGCCGCGTATGGCTACACCTTC. Translating it yields CASSRAAYGYTF.

The chain joins TRBV6-2 or TRBV6-3 to TRBJ1-1; D is uncertain. The V end was cut by 7 bases, the J end by 4 bases, with 13 bases between. Germline CDR1 reads MNHEY; CDR2 reads SVGEGT. This CDR3 region has 13 residues. The CDR3 reads CASTGPLGTEAFF. The CDR3 coding sequence is TGTGCCAGCACCGGACCGTTGGGCACTGAAGCTTTCTTT.

The chain has TRBV20-1 and TRBJ2-3; maybe TRBD1 (5 bases). This CDR3 region has 16 residues. Trimming left V 4 bases short and J 0 bases short, with 17 bases between. Germline CDR1 reads DFQATT; CDR2 reads SNEGSKA (reference sequence). CDR3 amino acids: CSATNRRGPSTDTQYF. CDR3 coding DNA: TGCAGTGCTACCAACAGAAGGGGTCCGAGCACAGATACGCAGTATTTT.

This clonotype was counted at least ten times. The V gene is TRBV12-3 or TRBV12-4, the J gene TRBJ2-5; 12 bases match TRBD2. The CDR3 runs to 18 residues. V trimming: 3 bases; J trimming: 5 bases; junction bases outside the gene matches: 13. DNA for the CDR3: TGTGCCAGCAGTTTCGGGCTAGCGGGGGGGCCGAGGATGGAGACCCAGTACTTC. Amino acids: CASSFGLAGGPRMETQYF.

This clonotype was found a few times. V gene TRBV6-5 combines with J gene TRBJ1-2; D unresolved. The germline V gene has CDR1 MNHEY and CDR2 SVGAGI. V dropped 2 bases and J dropped 4 bases, with 17 bases sitting between them. CDR3 length: 16 residues. The CDR3 DNA follows: TGTGCCAGCAGTTACCTCCAAGTTAACCGCGCCTATGGCTACACCTTC. Encoded protein: CASSYLQVNRAYGYTF.

This clonotype appeared a few times. The V and J genes are TRBV7-9 and TRBJ2-1; D remains unclear. The CDR3 extends over 16 amino acids. The germline V gene encodes CDR1 SEHNR and CDR2 FQNEAQ (reference sequence). The V end lost 4 bases, the J end lost 1 base, and 14 bases lay between the germline ends. The CDR3 DNA sequence: TGTGCCAGCAGCTGCCGATCAGCCCCGTCCTACAATGAGCAGTTCTTC. This gives the protein CASSCRSAPSYNEQFF.

This CDR3 reads CASSLSGRRANEQFF. The CDR3 nucleotides read TGCGCCAGCAGCCTAAGCGGGAGAAGGGCCAATGAGCAGTTCTTC. The chain carries TRBV4-1 and TRBJ2-1, with TRBD2 matching 8 bases. The CDR3 runs 15 residues. Losses at the gene ends were 4 bases for V and 6 bases for J; bases not matched to a gene: 8. The germline gives CDR1 MGHRA, CDR2 YSYEKL.

The V and J genes are TRBV7-3 and TRBJ2-7; D uncertain. The CDR3 loop spans 14 amino acids. Per germline, CDR1 SGHTA and CDR2 FQGTGA. With 5 bases removed from V and 1 base from J, the gap between germline ends came to 12 bases. CDR3 loop: CASSPRMGSYEQYF. The CDR3 DNA sequence: TGTGCCAGCAGCCCCCGCATGGGATCCTACGAGCAGTACTTC.

The sample holds a few counts of this clonotype. The rearrangement uses TRBV6-5 and TRBJ2-7; a weak D match, TRBD2 (6 bases). Germline CDR1 MNHEY, CDR2 SVGAGI. Trimming left V 4 bases short and J 4 bases short, with 14 bases between. CDR3 length equals 14 residues. CDR3 bases: TGTGCCAGCAGTTCTGCCGGGGGTACGTACGAGCAGTACGTC. Translation: CASSSAGGTYEQYV.

This clonotype appeared many times. The chain uses TRBV29-1 and TRBJ2-7, with 8 bases that match TRBD1. With 7 bases clipped from V and 5 bases from J, the junction kept 10 bases outside the gene matches. Germline values: CDR1 SQVTM, CDR2 ANQGSEA. The CDR3 spans 13 residues. CDR3 region: CSARTGIFDEQYF. The DNA of the CDR3 is TGCAGCGCACGGACAGGGATATTTGACGAGCAGTACTTC.

The rearrangement joins TRBV2 to TRBJ2-4, with 8 bases identical to TRBD1. This CDR3 is 17 amino acids long. Germline V gene sequence: CDR1 SNHLY, CDR2 FYNNEI. Trimming took 7 bases from V and 3 from J; bases not matched to a gene: 14. The CDR3 reads CASKGQAGGFNKNIQYF. Written as DNA, the CDR3 is TGTGCCAGCAAGGGACAGGCGGGTGGTTTTAACAAAAACATTCAGTACTTC.